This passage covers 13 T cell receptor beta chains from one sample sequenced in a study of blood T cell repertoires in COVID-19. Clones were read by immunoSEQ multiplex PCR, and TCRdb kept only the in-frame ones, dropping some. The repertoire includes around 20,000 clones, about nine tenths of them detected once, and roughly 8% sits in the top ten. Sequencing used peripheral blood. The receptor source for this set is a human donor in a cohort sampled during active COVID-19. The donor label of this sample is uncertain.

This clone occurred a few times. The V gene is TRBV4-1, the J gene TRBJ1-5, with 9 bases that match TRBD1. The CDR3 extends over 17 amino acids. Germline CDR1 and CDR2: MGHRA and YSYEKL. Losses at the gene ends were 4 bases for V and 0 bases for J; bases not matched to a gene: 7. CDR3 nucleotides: TGCGCCAGCAGCCTCCGGACAGGGGCCGATAGCAATCAGCCCCAGCATTTT. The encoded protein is CASSLRTGADSNQPQHF.

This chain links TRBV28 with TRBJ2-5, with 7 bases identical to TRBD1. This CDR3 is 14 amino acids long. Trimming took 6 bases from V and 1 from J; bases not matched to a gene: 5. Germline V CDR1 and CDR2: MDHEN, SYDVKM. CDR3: CASRITGAQETQYF. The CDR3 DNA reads TGTGCCAGCAGGATCACAGGGGCCCAAGAGACCCAGTACTTC.

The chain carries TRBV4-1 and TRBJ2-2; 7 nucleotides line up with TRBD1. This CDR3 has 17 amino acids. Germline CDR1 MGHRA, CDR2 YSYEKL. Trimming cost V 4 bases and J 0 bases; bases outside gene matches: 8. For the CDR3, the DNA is TGCGCCAGCAGCCGGATCTCCGGGACAGCGAACACCGGGGAGCTGTTTTTT. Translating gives CASSRISGTANTGELFF.

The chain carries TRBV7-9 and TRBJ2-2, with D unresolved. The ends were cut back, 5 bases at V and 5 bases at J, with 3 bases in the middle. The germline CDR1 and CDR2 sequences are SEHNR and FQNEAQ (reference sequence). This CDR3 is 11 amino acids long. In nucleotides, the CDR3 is TGTGCCAGCAGCCAAACCGGGGAGCTGTTTTTT. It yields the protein CASSQTGELFF.

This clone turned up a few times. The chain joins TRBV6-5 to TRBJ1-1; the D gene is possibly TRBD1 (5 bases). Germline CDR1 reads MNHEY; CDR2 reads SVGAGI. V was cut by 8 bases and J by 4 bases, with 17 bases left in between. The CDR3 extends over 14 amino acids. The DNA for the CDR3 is TGTGCCAGCTTTTGGGGCCTGGGTGGCACTGAAGCTTTCTTT. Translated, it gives CASFWGLGGTEAFF.

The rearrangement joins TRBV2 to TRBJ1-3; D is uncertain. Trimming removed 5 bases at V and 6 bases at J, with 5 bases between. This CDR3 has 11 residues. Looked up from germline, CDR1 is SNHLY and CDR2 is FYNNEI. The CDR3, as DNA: TGTGCCAGCAGTTTAGAAAACACCATATATTTT. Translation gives CASSLENTIYF.

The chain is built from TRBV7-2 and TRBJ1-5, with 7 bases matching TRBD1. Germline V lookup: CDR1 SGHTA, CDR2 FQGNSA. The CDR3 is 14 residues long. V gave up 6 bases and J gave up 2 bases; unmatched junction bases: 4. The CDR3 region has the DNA TGTGCCAGCAGAAAAACAGGGGGCAATCAGCCCCAGCATTTT. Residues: CASRKTGGNQPQHF.

Here the CDR3 reads CATSRNNDEQFF. The CDR3 DNA is TGTGCCACCAGCAGAAACAACGATGAGCAGTTCTTC. The chain links TRBV15 to TRBJ2-1, with D unclear. This CDR3 region has 12 residues. V was clipped by 2 bases and J by 8 bases, with 7 bases between them. Germline lookup yields CDR1 LNHNV and CDR2 YYDKDF (reference sequence).

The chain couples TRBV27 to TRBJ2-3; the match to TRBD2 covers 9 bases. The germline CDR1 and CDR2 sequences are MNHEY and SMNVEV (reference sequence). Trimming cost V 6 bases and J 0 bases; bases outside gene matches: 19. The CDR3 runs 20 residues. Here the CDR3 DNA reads TGTGCCAGCAGCTCCCCGGGCCTAGCGGGGAGGGGGGCTAGCACAGATACGCAGTATTTT. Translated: CASSSPGLAGRGASTDTQYF.

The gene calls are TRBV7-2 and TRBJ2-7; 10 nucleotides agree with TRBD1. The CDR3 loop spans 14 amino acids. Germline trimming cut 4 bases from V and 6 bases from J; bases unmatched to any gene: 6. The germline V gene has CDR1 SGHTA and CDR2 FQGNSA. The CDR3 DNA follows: TGTGCCAGCAGCTCCGGGACAGGGGTGGCCGAGCAGTACTTC. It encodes CASSSGTGVAEQYF. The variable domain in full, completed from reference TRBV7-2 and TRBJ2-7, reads GAGVSQSPSNKVTEKGKDVELRCDPISGHTALYWYRQSLGQGLEFLIYFQGNSAPDKSGLPSDRFSAERTGGSVSTLTIQRTQQEDSAVYLCASSSGTGVAEQYFGPGTRLTVT.

Here the CDR3 reads CASTRGVGNTIYF. The CDR3 coding sequence is TGTGCCAGCACCCGGGGGGTTGGAAACACCATATATTTT. The V and J genes are TRBV6-5 and TRBJ1-3; a weak D match, TRBD1 (5 bases). The germline gives CDR1 MNHEY, CDR2 SVGAGI. With 7 bases removed from V and 3 bases from J, the gap between germline ends came to 10 bases. The CDR3 covers 13 residues.

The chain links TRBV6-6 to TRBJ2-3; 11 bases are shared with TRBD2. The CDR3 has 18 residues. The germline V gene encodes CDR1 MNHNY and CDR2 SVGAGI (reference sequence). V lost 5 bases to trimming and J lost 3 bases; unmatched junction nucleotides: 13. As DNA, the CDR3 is TGTGCCAGCAGTCAGATAATGGCTAGCGGGAGGCTGACAGATACGCAGTATTTT. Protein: CASSQIMASGRLTDTQYF.

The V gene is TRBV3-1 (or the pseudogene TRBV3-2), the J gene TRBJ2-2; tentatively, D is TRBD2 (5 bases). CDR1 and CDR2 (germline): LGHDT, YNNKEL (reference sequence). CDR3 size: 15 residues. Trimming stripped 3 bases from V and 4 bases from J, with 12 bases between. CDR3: CASSHGGGSTGELFF. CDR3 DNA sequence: TGTGCCAGCAGCCATGGAGGCGGAAGCACCGGGGAGCTGTTTTTT.